This TCR beta chain was sequenced for a study of cytomegalovirus exposure and HLA in healthy donors. Overall study results and limits: Apart from CMV serostatus, no immune exposure information was available. Differences between HLA loci emerged in a later analysis of TCR association rates, with DRB1 most and HLA-C fewest. An observed cluster of highly shared sequence variants was recorded as a likely sequencing artifact. Common viral pathogens were later found to be apparently linked to several of the most significant clusters.

60 Vbeta and 13 Jbeta primers were used in PCR. Measured with immunoSEQ multiplex PCR; TCRdb has only the in-frame clones, and not every one. The data show about 89,000 clones, more than 55% seen once. As to this clone: Its antigen remains unknown.

This CDR3 region has 16 residues. From germline, CDR1 is SEHNR and CDR2 FQNEAQ (reference sequence). V gave up 4 bases and J gave up 4 bases; unmatched junction bases: 10. The chain employs TRBV7-9 and TRBJ1-5, with 7 bases fitting TRBD1. The receptor comes from a human donor in good health. The sequencing sample was made of PBMCs. CDR3 DNA: TGTGCCAGCAGCTCATGGGACAGAGATTTTAATCAGCCCCAGCATTTT. Translation gives CASSSWDRDFNQPQHF.